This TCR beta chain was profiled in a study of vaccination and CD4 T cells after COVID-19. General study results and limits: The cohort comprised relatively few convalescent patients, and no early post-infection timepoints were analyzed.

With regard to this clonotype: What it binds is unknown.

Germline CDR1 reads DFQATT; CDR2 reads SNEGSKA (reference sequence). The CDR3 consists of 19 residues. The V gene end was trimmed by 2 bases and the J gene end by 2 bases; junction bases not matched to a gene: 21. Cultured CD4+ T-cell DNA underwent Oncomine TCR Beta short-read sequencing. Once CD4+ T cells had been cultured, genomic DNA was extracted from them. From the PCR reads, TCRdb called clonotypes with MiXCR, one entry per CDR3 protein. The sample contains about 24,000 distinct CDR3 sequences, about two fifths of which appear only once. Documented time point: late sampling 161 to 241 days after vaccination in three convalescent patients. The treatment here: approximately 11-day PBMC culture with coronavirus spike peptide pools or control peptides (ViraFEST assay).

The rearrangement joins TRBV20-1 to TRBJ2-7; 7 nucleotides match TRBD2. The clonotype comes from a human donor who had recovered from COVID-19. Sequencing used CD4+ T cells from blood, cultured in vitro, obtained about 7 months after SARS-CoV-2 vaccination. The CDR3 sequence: CSARPTPGTTHLFAYEQYF. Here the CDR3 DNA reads TGCAGTGCTAGACCCACCCCAGGGACTACCCATCTATTCGCCTACGAGCAGTACTTC.